The 18 T cell receptor beta chains below all came from one sample that was sequenced in a study of regulatory T cells in long-lasting Graves disease. Regarding time point: persistent/refractory GD, antithyroid drugs over 5 years with positive TRAb. TCR sequences were obtained from RNA taken from PBMCs. Library construction for TCR beta used iRepertoire HTBI primers and Arm-PCR of CDR3 regions. TCRdb re-called the multiplex PCR reads with MiXCR, one entry per CDR3 protein. The table lists about 430,000 distinct CDR3 sequences, roughly a fifth of them singletons. The source was peripheral blood mononuclear cells (PBMCs), collected when the disease was refractory, from a patient treated with antithyroid drugs. These receptors originate from a female donor with Graves disease.

The chain recombines TRBV29-1 with TRBJ2-7, with no clear D. Germline CDR1 is SQVTM and CDR2 is ANQGSEA. CDR3 length equals 12 residues. Trimming pared 0 bases from V and 7 bases from J, leaving 10 bases between. The CDR3 here is CSVEDNPGEQYF. The CDR3 nucleotides are TGCAGCGTTGAAGATAACCCCGGGGAGCAGTACTTC.

The table lists this clonotype with many counts. CDR3 sequence (DNA): TGTGCCAGCAGCTACAACCCCGACACCAACTACGAGCAGTACTTC. Translation gives CASSYNPDTNYEQYF. This chain links TRBV11-2 with TRBJ2-7, with no clear D. Trimming pared 4 bases from V and 3 bases from J, leaving 16 bases between. Germline loops: CDR1 SGHAT, CDR2 FQNNGV. The CDR3 spans 15 residues.

This clonotype was found many times. The genes are TRBV7-8 and TRBJ2-5; 12 bases are a match to TRBD2. J gave up 4 bases and V 1 base, and 1 base lay outside the gene matches. Germline CDR1 reads SGHVS; CDR2 reads FQNEAQ. There are 15 residues in the CDR3. As DNA, the CDR3 is TGTGCCAGCAGCTTAGAGACTAGCGGGAGAGAGACCCAGTACTTC. It is translated as CASSLETSGRETQYF.

The CDR3 region is CATRLAGEIYEQFF. CDR3 in DNA: TGTGCCACCAGGCTAGCGGGAGAAATTTATGAGCAGTTCTTC. The chain combines TRBV15 with TRBJ2-1; 10 bases align to TRBD2. Germline CDR1 is LNHNV and CDR2 is YYDKDF (reference sequence). This CDR3 is built from 14 residues. V trimming: 6 bases; J trimming: 8 bases; junction bases outside the gene matches: 7.

This clonotype has at least ten counts. The gene calls are TRBV11-2 and TRBJ2-2; D assignment may be TRBD1 or TRBD2 (5 bases each). The CDR3 is 13 amino acids. CDR1 SGHAT and CDR2 FQNNGV come from the germline V gene. Between the trimmed V and J ends, which lost 1 base and 13 bases, there was a span of 13 bases. The CDR3 is CASSLVSPGRLFF. CDR3 nucleotides: TGTGCCAGCAGCTTAGTCAGTCCGGGACGGCTGTTTTTT.

This clonotype was counted ten times or more. The J gene is TRBJ1-1, the V gene TRBV29-1; D possibly corresponds to TRBD1 (5 bases). Germline loops: CDR1 SQVTM, CDR2 ANQGSEA. This CDR3 spans 13 amino acids. V was trimmed by 0 bases and J by 6 bases, leaving 11 bases between them. The CDR3 region is CSVEDLGTAEAFF. The CDR3 nucleotides read TGCAGCGTTGAAGATTTGGGGACGGCTGAAGCTTTCTTT.

The J gene is TRBJ2-7, the V gene TRBV10-3; 16 bases fit TRBD2. J gave up 5 bases and V 0 bases, and 7 bases lay outside the gene matches. The CDR3 covers 18 residues. Per germline, CDR1 ENHRY and CDR2 SYGVKD. CDR3 nucleotides: TGTGCCATCAGTGAGTCCGGGACTAGCGGGAGGGCCGGTAACGAGCAGTACTTC. It codes for CAISESGTSGRAGNEQYF.

This chain joins TRBV19 and TRBJ2-7, with 7 bases that match TRBD2. CDR3 length equals 11 residues. Germline loops: CDR1 LNHDA, CDR2 SQIVND (reference sequence). V dropped 6 bases and J dropped 10; count of bases not matched to a gene: 6. DNA of the CDR3: TGTGCCAGTAGAAATGGACTAGGTCAGTACTTC. Amino acids: CASRNGLGQYF.

This clonotype came up a few times. The chain uses TRBV5-1 and TRBJ1-4; TRBD1 aligns across 10 bases. The CDR3 is 14 residues long. V lost 3 bases to trimming and J lost 7 bases; unmatched junction nucleotides: 3. Germline CDR1 is SGHRS and CDR2 is YFSETQ. The CDR3 protein is CASSSGTGVEKLFF. The CDR3 DNA reads TGCGCCAGCAGCTCCGGGACAGGGGTTGAAAAACTGTTTTTT.

At least ten counts were recorded for this clonotype. The chain combines TRBV2 with TRBJ1-5, with D maybe TRBD1 (5 bases). Per the germline V gene, CDR1 is SNHLY and CDR2 is FYNNEI. The ends were cut back, 4 bases at V and 5 bases at J, with 12 bases in the middle. This CDR3 comprises 14 residues. The CDR3 is CASSVAGTHQPQHF. The CDR3 coding sequence is TGTGCCAGCAGTGTAGCAGGGACCCATCAGCCCCAGCATTTT.

This clonotype occurred many times. The chain has TRBV28 and TRBJ2-5, with 8 bases identical to TRBD1. V was pared by 2 bases and J by 0 bases, with 2 bases of the junction left unmatched. CDR3 length: 15 amino acids. CDR1 and CDR2 (germline): MDHEN, SYDVKM. DNA of the CDR3: TGTGCCAGCAGTTTAGGACAGGGTAACCAAGAGACCCAGTACTTC. Residues: CASSLGQGNQETQYF. Full variable domain (missing parts from reference TRBV28 and TRBJ2-5): DVKVTQSSRYLVKRTGEKVFLECVQDMDHENMFWYRQDPGLGLRLIYFSYDVKMKEKGDIPEGYSVSREKKERFSLILESASTNQTSMYLCASSLGQGNQETQYFGPGTRLLVL.

In its sample, this clonotype was seen many times. This chain connects TRBV6-5 to TRBJ1-5; TRBD1 might be the D (6 bases). V lost 2 bases and J lost 1, with 6 bases in between. This CDR3 contains 14 residues. CDR1 MNHEY and CDR2 SVGAGI come from the germline V gene. CDR3 residues: CASSYQGSNQPQHF. Here the CDR3 DNA reads TGTGCCAGCAGTTACCAGGGGAGCAATCAGCCCCAGCATTTT.

V gene TRBV29-1 combines with J gene TRBJ1-2, with no clear D. This CDR3 has 15 residues. Deletions cut 0 bases from V and 5 bases from J, with 16 bases between. From germline, CDR1 is SQVTM and CDR2 ANQGSEA. Here the CDR3 DNA reads TGCAGCGTTGAAGATAGATTACCGAGTGATTATGGCTACACCTTC. It encodes CSVEDRLPSDYGYTF.

V gene TRBV20-1 combines with J gene TRBJ1-6; 7 bases align to TRBD1. The CDR3 has 14 amino acids. Germline-derived CDR1 and CDR2 are DFQATT and SNEGSKA (reference sequence). Trimming took 3 bases from V and 8 from J; bases not matched to a gene: 7. The CDR3 sequence is CSASTDRVDSPLHF. In nucleotides, the CDR3 is TGCAGTGCTAGTACCGACAGGGTCGATTCACCCCTCCACTTT.

This clonotype came up many times. The chain joins TRBV28 to TRBJ2-7, with D uncertain. The CDR3 length is 14 residues. Trimming shortened V by 3 bases and J by 2 bases, and 11 bases separated the two germline ends. Germline V lookup: CDR1 MDHEN, CDR2 SYDVKM. The DNA of the CDR3 is TGTGCCAGCAGTTTCATGTCTCGGGCCTACGAGCAGTACTTC. Residues: CASSFMSRAYEQYF.

The chain recombines TRBV12-3 or TRBV12-4 with TRBJ1-5; maybe TRBD1 (6 bases). V was pared by 8 bases and J by 2 bases, with 13 bases between. The CDR3 spans 14 residues. CDR3: CASGLGGGNQPQHF. DNA of the CDR3: TGTGCCAGCGGATTAGGGGGTGGCAATCAGCCCCAGCATTTT.

The DNA for the CDR3 is TGCAGTGCTAAGGCTGGAGGGGGCGGGACTGAAGCTTTCTTT. Translating gives CSAKAGGGGTEAFF. The rearrangement joins TRBV20-1 to TRBJ1-1; 7 bases agree with TRBD1. The length of the CDR3 is 14 residues. J lost 5 bases, V lost 4 bases, and 10 bases had no gene match. From germline, CDR1 is DFQATT and CDR2 SNEGSKA (reference sequence).

The chain is built from TRBV5-1 and TRBJ2-7; 9 nucleotides agree with TRBD2. Germline V lookup: CDR1 SGHRS, CDR2 YFSETQ. The V gene end was trimmed by 5 bases and the J gene end by 4 bases; junction bases not matched to a gene: 7. The CDR3 contains 14 residues. CDR3 coding DNA: TGCGCCAGCAGTATCGGCGGGAGGGAGTACGAGCAGTACTTC. Translated: CASSIGGREYEQYF.